The 7 T cell receptor beta chains reported below all come from one sample, sequenced in a study of T cells expressing NK-cell markers. TCRdb reprocessed the 5' RACE reads; each CDR3 protein has one entry and no DNA is given. Its clone listing holds approximately 170,000 distinct CDR3 sequences. Input material: blood T cells: a sorted CD56 or NKG2C T cell subset, CD4+ or CD8+ T cells, or bulk PBMC T cells (not recorded which). Every receptor here comes from a man aged 18 to 69 in good health.

This rearrangement joins TRBV15 to TRBJ2-7. The CDR3 spans 15 residues. Germline V gene data show CDR1 as LNHNV and CDR2 as YYDKDF (reference sequence). The CDR3 spells CATSERMAETYEQYF.

The chain links TRBV3-1 to TRBJ2-5; TCRdb lists TRBD1, though no DNA is available to test this call. CDR3 length: 17 residues. The germline V gene has CDR1 LGHDT and CDR2 YNNKEL (reference sequence). CDR3 residues: CASSPGQGDLYQETQYF.

The rearrangement uses TRBV6-5 and TRBJ2-1; TCRdb indicates TRBD2, and absent DNA this call remains unverified. This CDR3 region has 19 residues. CDR1 is MNHEY and CDR2 is SVGAGI in the germline V gene. CDR3 loop: CASSYSTSGGVSSYNEQFF.

CDR3 protein: CASSHGTGGHEQYF. V gene TRBV13 combines with J gene TRBJ2-7; TCRdb reports TRBD1, a call that lacks DNA to check it against. The length of the CDR3 is 14 residues. Germline V lookup: CDR1 PRHDT, CDR2 FYEKMQ (reference sequence).

This chain connects TRBV19 to TRBJ2-7; the TCRdb D gene call, TRBD1, has no DNA to confirm it. CDR3 length: 12 residues. CDR1 is LNHDA, CDR2 SQIVND, per germline (reference sequence). CDR3 amino acids: CASRGVRDEQYF.

The rearrangement links TRBV5-1 to TRBJ1-1. CDR1 and CDR2 from the germline V gene are SGHRS and YFSETQ. The CDR3 runs to 17 residues. CDR3 loop: CASSLEKAGGNKVEAFF.

This chain connects TRBV6-1 to TRBJ2-7; the D call from TCRdb, TRBD2, cannot be confirmed without DNA. This CDR3 region has 13 residues. Per the germline V gene, CDR1 is MNHNS and CDR2 is SASEGT. The CDR3 spells CASMPPISYEQYF.